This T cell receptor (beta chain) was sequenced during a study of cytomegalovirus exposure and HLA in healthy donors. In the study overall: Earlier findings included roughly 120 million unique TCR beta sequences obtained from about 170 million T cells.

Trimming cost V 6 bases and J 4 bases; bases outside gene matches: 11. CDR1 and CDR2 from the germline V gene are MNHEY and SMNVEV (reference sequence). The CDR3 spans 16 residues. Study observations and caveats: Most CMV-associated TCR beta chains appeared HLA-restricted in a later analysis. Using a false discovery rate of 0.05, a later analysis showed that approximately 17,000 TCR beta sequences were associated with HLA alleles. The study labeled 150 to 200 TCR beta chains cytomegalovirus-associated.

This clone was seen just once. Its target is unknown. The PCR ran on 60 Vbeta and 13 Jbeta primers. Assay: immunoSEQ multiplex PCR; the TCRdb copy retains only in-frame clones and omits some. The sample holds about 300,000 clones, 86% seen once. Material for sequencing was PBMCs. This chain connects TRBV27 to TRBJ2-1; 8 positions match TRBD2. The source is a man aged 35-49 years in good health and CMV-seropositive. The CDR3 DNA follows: TGTGCCAGCAGAGATTCGGGAGGGTCTATATACAATGAGCAGTTCTTC. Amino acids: CASRDSGGSIYNEQFF.